Here is one TCR beta chain with its context. Its target is not known. The CDR3 runs to 15 residues. V shed 8 bases, J shed 8 bases, and the junction held 18 bases outside the gene matches. The data were produced by immunoSEQ multiplex PCR, yet TCRdb's version contains in-frame clones alone and is incomplete. The sample contains 18,000 or so clones, about 67% of which appear only once. This entry comes from a study of OX40 agonist ivuxolimab in advanced cancers. The timepoints at which blood was sampled were baseline, cycle 4 day 1, and cycle 7 day 1. Study results and limitations: Blood T cells, both CD4+ and CD8+, expanded clonally by week 6 at 0.1 to 3.0 mg/kg. Some patients without response likewise showed low normalized clonal expansion. CD4+ T cells averaged fewer expanded clones than CD8+ T cells.

The rearrangement joins TRBV5-3 to TRBJ1-2, with 7 bases lining up with TRBD1. TRBV5-3 is sorted into the ORF group, with uncertain function. This sequence originates from an adult with an advanced solid tumor such as melanoma, head and neck, liver or kidney cancer. Source: CD4+ or CD8+ T cells sorted from blood, taken in a trial of the OX40 agonist ivuxolimab. The CDR3 DNA is TGTGCCAGCAGGGATCCTACAGGGGAGGAGGACGGCTACACCTTC. Protein: CASRDPTGEEDGYTF.